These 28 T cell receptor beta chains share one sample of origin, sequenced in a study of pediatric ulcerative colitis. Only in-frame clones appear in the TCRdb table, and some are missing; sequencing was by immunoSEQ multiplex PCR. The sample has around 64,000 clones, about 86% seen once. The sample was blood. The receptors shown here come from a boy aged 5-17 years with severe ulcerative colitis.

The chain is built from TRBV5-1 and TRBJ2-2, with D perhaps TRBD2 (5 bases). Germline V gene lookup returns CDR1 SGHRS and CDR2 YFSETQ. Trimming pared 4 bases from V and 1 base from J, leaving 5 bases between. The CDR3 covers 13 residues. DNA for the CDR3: TGCGCCAGCAGCGAGGGGAACACCGGGGAGCTGTTTTTT. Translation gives CASSEGNTGELFF.

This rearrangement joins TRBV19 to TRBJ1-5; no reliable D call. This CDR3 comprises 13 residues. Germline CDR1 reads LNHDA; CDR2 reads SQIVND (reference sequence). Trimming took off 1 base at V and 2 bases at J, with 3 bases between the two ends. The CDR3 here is CASSIGGNQPQHF. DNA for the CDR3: TGTGCCAGTAGTATAGGGGGCAATCAGCCCCAGCATTTT.

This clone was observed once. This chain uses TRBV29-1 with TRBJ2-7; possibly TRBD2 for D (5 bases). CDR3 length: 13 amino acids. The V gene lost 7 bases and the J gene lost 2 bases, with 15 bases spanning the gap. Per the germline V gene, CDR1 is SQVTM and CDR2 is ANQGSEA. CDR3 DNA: TGCAGCGCCCGGCGGCCCGGGACCTACGAGCAGTACTTC. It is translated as CSARRPGTYEQYF.

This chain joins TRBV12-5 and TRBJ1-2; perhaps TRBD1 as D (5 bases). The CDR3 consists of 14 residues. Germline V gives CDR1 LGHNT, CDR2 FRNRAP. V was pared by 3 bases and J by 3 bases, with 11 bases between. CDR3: CASGFAGADYGYTF. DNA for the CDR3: TGTGCTAGTGGTTTCGCCGGGGCGGACTATGGCTACACCTTC.

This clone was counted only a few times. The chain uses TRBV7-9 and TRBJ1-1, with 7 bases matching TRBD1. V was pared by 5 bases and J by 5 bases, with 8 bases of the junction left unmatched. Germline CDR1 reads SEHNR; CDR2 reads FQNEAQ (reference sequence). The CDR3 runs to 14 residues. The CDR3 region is CASSPRQGLTEAFF. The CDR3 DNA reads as TGTGCCAGCAGCCCCCGACAGGGTTTGACTGAAGCTTTCTTT.

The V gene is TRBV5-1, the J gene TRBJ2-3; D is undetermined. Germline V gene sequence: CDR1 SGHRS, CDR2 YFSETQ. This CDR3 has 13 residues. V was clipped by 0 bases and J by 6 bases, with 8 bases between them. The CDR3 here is CASSLGLGDTQYF. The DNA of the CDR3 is TGCGCCAGCAGCTTGGGCTTGGGCGATACGCAGTATTTT.

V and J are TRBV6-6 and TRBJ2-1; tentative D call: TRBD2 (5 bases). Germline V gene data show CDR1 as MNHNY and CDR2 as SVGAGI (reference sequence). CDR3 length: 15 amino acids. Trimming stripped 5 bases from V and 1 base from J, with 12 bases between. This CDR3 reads CASSPPRRSYNEQFF. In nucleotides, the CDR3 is TGTGCCAGCAGTCCCCCGCGGAGGTCCTACAATGAGCAGTTCTTC.

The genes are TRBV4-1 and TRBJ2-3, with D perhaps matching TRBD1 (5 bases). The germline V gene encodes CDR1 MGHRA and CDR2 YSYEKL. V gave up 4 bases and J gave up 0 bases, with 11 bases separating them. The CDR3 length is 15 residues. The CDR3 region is CASSRNRQSTDTQYF. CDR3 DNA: TGCGCCAGCAGCCGAAACCGACAGAGCACAGATACGCAGTATTTT.

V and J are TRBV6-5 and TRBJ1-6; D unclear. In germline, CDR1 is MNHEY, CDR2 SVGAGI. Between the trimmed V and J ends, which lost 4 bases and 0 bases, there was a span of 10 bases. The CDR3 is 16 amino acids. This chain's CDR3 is CASSSSVSSYNSPLHF. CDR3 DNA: TGTGCCAGCAGTTCCTCCGTGAGCTCCTATAATTCACCCCTCCACTTT.

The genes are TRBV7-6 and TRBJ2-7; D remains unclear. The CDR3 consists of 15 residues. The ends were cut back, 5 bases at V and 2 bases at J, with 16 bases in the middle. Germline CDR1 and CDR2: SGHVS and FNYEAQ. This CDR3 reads CASSPTTDTTYEQYF. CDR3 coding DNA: TGTGCCAGCAGCCCAACAACAGACACAACCTACGAGCAGTACTTC. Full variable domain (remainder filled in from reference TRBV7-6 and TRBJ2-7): GAGVSQSPRYKVTKRGQDVALRCDPISGHVSLYWYRQALGQGPEFLTYFNYEAQQDKSGLPNDRFSAERPEGSISTLTIQRTEQRDSAMYRCASSPTTDTTYEQYFGPGTRLTVT.

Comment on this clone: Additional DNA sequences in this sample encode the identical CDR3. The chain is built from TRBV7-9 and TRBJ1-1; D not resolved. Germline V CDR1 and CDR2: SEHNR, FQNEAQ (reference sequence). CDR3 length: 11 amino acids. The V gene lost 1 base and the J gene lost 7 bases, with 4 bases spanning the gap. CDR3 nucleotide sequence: TGTGCCAGCAGCTTAGAGGGTGAAGCTTTCTTT. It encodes CASSLEGEAFF.

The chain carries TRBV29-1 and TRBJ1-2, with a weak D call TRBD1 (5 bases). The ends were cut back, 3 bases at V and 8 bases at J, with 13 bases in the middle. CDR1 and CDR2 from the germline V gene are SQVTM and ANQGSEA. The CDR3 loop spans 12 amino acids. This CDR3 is CSVDGWSGGYTF. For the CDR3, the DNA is TGCAGCGTTGACGGTTGGTCAGGGGGCTACACCTTC.

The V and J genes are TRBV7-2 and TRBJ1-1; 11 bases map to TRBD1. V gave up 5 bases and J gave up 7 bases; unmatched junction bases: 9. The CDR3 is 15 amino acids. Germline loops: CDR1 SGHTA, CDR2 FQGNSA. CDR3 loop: CASSPYPGQGGEAFF. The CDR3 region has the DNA TGTGCCAGCAGCCCCTATCCGGGACAGGGGGGTGAAGCTTTCTTT.

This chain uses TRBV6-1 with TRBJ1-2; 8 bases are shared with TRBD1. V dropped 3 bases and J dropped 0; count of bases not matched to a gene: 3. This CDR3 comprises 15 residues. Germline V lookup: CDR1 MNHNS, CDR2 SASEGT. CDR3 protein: CASSDWTGPNYGYTF. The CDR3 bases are TGTGCCAGCAGTGATTGGACAGGGCCTAACTATGGCTACACCTTC.

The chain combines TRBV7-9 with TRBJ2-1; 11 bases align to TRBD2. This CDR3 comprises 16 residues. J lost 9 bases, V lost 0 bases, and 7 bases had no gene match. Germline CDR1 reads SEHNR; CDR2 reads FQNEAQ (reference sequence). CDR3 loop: CASSLAGLAGGGEQFF. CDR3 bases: TGTGCCAGCAGCTTAGCTGGGCTAGCGGGAGGTGGTGAGCAGTTCTTC.

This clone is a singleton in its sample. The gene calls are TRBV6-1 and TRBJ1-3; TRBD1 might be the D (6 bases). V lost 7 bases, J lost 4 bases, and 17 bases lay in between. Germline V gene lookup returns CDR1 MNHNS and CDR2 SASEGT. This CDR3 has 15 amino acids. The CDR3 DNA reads TGTGCCAGCAACGTTGACAGGATGGCGGGAAACACCATATATTTT. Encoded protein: CASNVDRMAGNTIYF.

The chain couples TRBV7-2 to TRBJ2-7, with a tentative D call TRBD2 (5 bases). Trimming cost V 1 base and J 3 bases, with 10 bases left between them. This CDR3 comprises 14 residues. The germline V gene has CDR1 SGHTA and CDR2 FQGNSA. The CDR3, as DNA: TGTGCCAGCAGCTTAGGCGGGTGGGACTACGAGCAGTACTTC. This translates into CASSLGGWDYEQYF.

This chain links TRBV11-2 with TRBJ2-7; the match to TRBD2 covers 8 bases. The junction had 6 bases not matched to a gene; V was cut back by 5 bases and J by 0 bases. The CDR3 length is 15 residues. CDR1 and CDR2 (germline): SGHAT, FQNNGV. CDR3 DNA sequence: TGTGCCAGCAGCCTGCTAGCGGGTAGCTCCTACGAGCAGTACTTC. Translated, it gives CASSLLAGSSYEQYF. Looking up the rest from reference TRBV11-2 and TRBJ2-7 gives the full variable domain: EAGVAQSPRYKIIEKRQSVAFWCNPISGHATLYWYQQILGQGPKLLIQFQNNGVVDDSQLPKDRFSAERLKGVDSTLKIQPAKLEDSAVYLCASSLLAGSSYEQYFGPGTRLTVT.

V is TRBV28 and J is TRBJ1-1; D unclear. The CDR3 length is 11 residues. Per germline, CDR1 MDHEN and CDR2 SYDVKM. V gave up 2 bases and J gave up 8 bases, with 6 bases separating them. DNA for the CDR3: TGTGCCAGCAGTTTAGGGTTAGAAGCTTTCTTT. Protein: CASSLGLEAFF.

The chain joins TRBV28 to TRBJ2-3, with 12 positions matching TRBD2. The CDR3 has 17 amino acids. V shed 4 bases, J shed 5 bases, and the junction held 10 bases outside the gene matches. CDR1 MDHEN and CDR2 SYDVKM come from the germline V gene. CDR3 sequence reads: CASSYYSSGRVGDTQYF. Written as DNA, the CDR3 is TGTGCCAGCAGTTACTACTCTAGCGGGAGGGTGGGAGATACGCAGTATTTT. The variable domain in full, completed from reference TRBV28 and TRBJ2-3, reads DVKVTQSSRYLVKRTGEKVFLECVQDMDHENMFWYRQDPGLGLRLIYFSYDVKMKEKGDIPEGYSVSREKKERFSLILESASTNQTSMYLCASSYYSSGRVGDTQYFGPGTRLTVL.

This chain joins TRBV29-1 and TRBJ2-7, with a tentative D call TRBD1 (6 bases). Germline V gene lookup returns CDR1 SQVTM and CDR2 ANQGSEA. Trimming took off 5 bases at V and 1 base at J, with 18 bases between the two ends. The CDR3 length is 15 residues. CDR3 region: CSVTLTGATSYEQYF. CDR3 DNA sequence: TGCAGCGTTACATTGACAGGAGCCACTTCCTACGAGCAGTACTTC.

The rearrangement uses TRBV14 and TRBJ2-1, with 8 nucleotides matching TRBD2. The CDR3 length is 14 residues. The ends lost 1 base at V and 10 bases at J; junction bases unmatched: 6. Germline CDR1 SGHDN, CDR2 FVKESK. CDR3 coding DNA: TGTGCCAGCAGCCAAGTGGGGAGACTAGCGGAGCAGTTCTTC. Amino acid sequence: CASSQVGRLAEQFF.

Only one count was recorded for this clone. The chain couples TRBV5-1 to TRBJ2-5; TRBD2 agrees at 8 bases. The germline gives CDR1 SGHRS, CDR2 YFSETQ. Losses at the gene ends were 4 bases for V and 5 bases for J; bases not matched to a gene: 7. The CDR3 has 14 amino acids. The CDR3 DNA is TGCGCCAGCAGCACAGGACTAGCCTATGAGACCCAGTACTTC. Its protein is CASSTGLAYETQYF.

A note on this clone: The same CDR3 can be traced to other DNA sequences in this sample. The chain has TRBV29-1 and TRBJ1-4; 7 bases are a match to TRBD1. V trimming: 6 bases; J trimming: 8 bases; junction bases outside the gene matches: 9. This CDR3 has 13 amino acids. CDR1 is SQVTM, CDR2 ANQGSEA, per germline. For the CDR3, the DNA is TGCAGCGTCGGTACGCAGGGGGGGGAAAAACTGTTTTTT. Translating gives CSVGTQGGEKLFF.

The CDR3 is CSVEAPGSGYTF. The CDR3 region has the DNA TGCAGCGTTGAGGCGCCAGGGAGCGGCTACACCTTC. The V and J genes are TRBV29-1 and TRBJ1-2; D is possibly TRBD1 (5 bases). Per germline, CDR1 SQVTM and CDR2 ANQGSEA. This CDR3 contains 12 residues. Trimming left V 3 bases short and J 8 bases short, with 13 bases between.

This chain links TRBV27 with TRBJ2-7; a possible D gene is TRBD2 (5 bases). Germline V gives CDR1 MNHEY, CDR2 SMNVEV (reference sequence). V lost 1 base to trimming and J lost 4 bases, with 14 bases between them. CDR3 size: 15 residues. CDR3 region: CASSLWSGNSYEQYF. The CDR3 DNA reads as TGTGCCAGCAGTTTATGGTCCGGGAATAGTTACGAGCAGTACTTC.

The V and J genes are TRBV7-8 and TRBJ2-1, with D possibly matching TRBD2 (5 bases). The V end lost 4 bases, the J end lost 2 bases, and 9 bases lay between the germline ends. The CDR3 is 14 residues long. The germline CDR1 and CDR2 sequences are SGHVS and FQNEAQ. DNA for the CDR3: TGTGCCAGCAGCTCGGACTCCACCTACAATGAGCAGTTCTTC. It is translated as CASSSDSTYNEQFF.

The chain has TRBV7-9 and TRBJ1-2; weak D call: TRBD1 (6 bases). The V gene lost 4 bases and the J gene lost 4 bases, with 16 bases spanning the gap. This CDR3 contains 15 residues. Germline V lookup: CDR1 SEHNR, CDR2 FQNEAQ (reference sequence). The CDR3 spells CASSSGDARLYGYTF. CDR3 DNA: TGTGCCAGCAGCTCAGGGGACGCCCGACTCTATGGCTACACCTTC.